This T cell receptor beta chain was captured by sequencing in a study of human T cells and chemical hapten exposure. Study-wide background: After 6 days, upper back 0.01% DPC patch tests were scored. Notes on the study in general: PT1 expanded TCR numbers rose with patch test score.

This clonotype appeared many times. The antigen is not known. TCRdb re-derived calls from the RACE reads in MiXCR, one entry per CDR3 protein. The table includes over 65,000 distinct CDR3 sequences, around 10% detected once. Regarding time point: patch test 3, about 24 weeks after DPC sensitization. Treatment described: therapeutic diphenylcyclopropenone sensitization with weekly scalp DPC. Prior to application of each patch test, blood was drawn. CDR1 is DFQATT and CDR2 is SNEGSKA in the germline V gene (reference sequence). The CDR3 is made up of 15 amino acids. V was pared by 3 bases and J by 6 bases, with 7 bases of the junction left unmatched.

The specimen was whole blood, collected in connection with sensitization to the hapten diphenylcyclopropenone (DPC). The gene calls are TRBV20-1 and TRBJ2-3; 12 bases are a match to TRBD2. This TCR was recovered from a woman between 45 and 60 years old with alopecia areata. Some clones in this sample may be carry-over from other donors' samples. CDR3 nucleotides: TGCAGTGCTAGGGCTAGCGGGGGGGCCTGGGATACGCAGTATTTT. Translated: CSARASGGAWDTQYF.